This is a list of T cell receptor beta chains from one sample in a study of post-analysis software for immune sequencing data. In TCRdb, the PCR reads were re-called with MiXCR into one record per CDR3 protein. Here the sample spans some 890,000 distinct CDR3 sequences, approximately 53% being singletons. Sequenced material: blood. The receptors originated from a girl between 10 and 17 years old with multiple sclerosis. The CDR3 runs from the conserved cysteine through the conserved F or W.

j_gene	v_gene	CDR3aa
TRBJ2-7	TRBV7-9	CTSSTHRDGAYEQYF
TRBJ2-1	TRBV10-3	CAGRGTDYNEQFF
TRBJ2-1	TRBV2	CASGGVWEQFF
TRBJ2-1	TRBV29-1	CSIDRGLAGVGEQFF
TRBJ2-3	TRBV7-6	CASSSYPGLGEDTQYF
TRBJ1-6	TRBV5-1	CASSLGTGDNNSPLHF
TRBJ2-7	TRBV6-5	CASSYDGRDEQYF
TRBJ1-2	TRBV10-3	CAINGQAKNYGYTF
TRBJ2-1	TRBV20-1	CSASQTSGRSYNEQFF
TRBJ2-5	TRBV10-3	CAISETGSNQETQYF
TRBJ2-3	TRBV29-1	CSVVKAGDSTDTQYF
TRBJ2-1	TRBV6-2/TRBV6-3	CASKRGRGGGNEQFF
TRBJ2-7	TRBV4-1	CASSQRDRLGGSYEQYF
TRBJ2-5	TRBV29-1	CSVWDIRTGGGQETQYF
TRBJ2-7	TRBV29-1	CSVAGPSYEQYF
TRBJ2-1	TRBV29-1	CSVGRYNEQFF
TRBJ2-1	TRBV5-1	CASRHLKGLEQFF
TRBJ1-1	TRBV6-1	CASSGYRDTEAFF
TRBJ1-5	TRBV12-3/TRBV12-4	CASSSAAGRGQPQHF
TRBJ2-3	TRBV7-9	CASSLAKTDTQYF
TRBJ2-1	TRBV5-1	CASSVEAGGTYNEQFF
TRBJ1-2	TRBV4-1	CASSQEGGRRAYGYTF
TRBJ2-3	TRBV5-1	CASSGRSVGADTQYF
TRBJ2-1	TRBV5-1	CASSFGERGPYNEQFF
TRBJ2-6	TRBV14	CASSHLASGANVLTF
.	TRBV3-1	CASGLRGGGTFRRETQYF
TRBJ2-3	TRBV6-1	CASSAGTTSTDTQYF
TRBJ1-6	TRBV20-1	CSARGQGAPGSPLHF
TRBJ2-5	TRBV5-1	CASSLEQETQYF
TRBJ2-6	TRBV5-6	CASPYQSRAVLLNSGANVLTF
TRBJ2-1	TRBV6-1	CASMLTASYYNEQFF
TRBJ2-6	TRBV11-1	CASRLARSGANVLTF
TRBJ1-2	TRBV12-3/TRBV12-4	CASRILGGRTPRYTF
TRBJ2-7	TRBV7-2	CASSLVDNLSEQYF
TRBJ1-2	TRBV12-3/TRBV12-4	CASKRPGEYGYTF
TRBJ1-2	TRBV5-1	CASSSEWAGYTF
TRBJ1-3	TRBV4-1	CASSRGGQGGNTIYF
TRBJ2-7	TRBV28	CASSQPSVGLSSYEQYF
TRBJ2-5	TRBV5-1	CASKEYQETQYF
TRBJ2-5	TRBV5-5	CASSPLQGSPQGTQYF
TRBJ2-5	TRBV10-2	CASSDGEGAQPQYF
TRBJ1-1	TRBV7-9	CASSLAETGLSNTEAFF
TRBJ2-5	TRBV5-5	CASSLMVGVGGQETQYF
TRBJ2-3	TRBV20-1	CSAPRTSFSTDTQYF
TRBJ2-5	TRBV20-1	CSARGGMGGGGGETQYF
TRBJ2-7	TRBV25-1	CASSEGETPYF
TRBJ2-3	TRBV14	CASSPREVGTDTQYF
TRBJ1-4	TRBV14	CASSLARLAGYEKLFF
TRBJ2-3	TRBV20-1	CSAKVTSSTDTQYF
TRBJ1-5	TRBV4-2	CASSQDVGSNQPQHF
TRBJ2-6	TRBV7-2	CASSSPPFGANVLTF
TRBJ2-7	TRBV6-5	CASRPQGSHEQYF
TRBJ2-7	TRBV4-1	CASSQDIGSGSGEQYF